The 22 T cell receptor beta chains given below trace back to one sample, sequenced in a study of PD-1 blockade in classical Hodgkin lymphoma. Profiling relied on immunoSEQ multiplex PCR, and the TCRdb table lists in-frame clones only, not all of them. The table includes tens of thousands of clones, 70% to 85% detected once. Every patient was affected by relapse after autologous stem cell transplantation, while exposure to brentuximab vedotin was not uniform. Source: peripheral blood mononuclear cells (PBMCs), taken before the second cycle of nivolumab. The receptors were gathered from a human donor with classical Hodgkin lymphoma.

This clone was detected once. The chain employs TRBV6-5 and TRBJ2-7; TRBD2 might be the D (6 bases). Looked up from germline, CDR1 is MNHEY and CDR2 is SVGAGI. Trimming cost V 4 bases and J 3 bases, with 10 bases left between them. The CDR3 spans 13 residues. CDR3 sequence: CASSSQGGYEQYF. As DNA, the CDR3 is TGTGCCAGCAGTTCCCAGGGAGGCTACGAGCAGTACTTC.

The chain combines TRBV6-5 with TRBJ1-4; 10 bases fit TRBD1. Germline CDR1 reads MNHEY; CDR2 reads SVGAGI. V lost 7 bases and J lost 6; bases outside the gene matches: 2. This CDR3 has 13 residues. CDR3 region: CASTDRGHEKLFF. Written as DNA, the CDR3 is TGTGCCAGCACCGACAGGGGGCATGAAAAACTGTTTTTT.

J is TRBJ2-2 and V is TRBV7-9, with D uncertain. The CDR3 is 15 residues long. From germline, CDR1 is SEHNR and CDR2 FQNEAQ (reference sequence). Between the trimmed V and J ends, which lost 5 bases and 2 bases, there was a span of 12 bases. CDR3 residues: CASSLDGINTGELFF. CDR3 bases: TGTGCCAGCAGCCTTGACGGAATTAACACCGGGGAGCTGTTTTTT.

The rearrangement links TRBV7-2 to TRBJ1-4; D perhaps matches TRBD1 (5 bases). Trimming took off 1 base at V and 8 bases at J, with 14 bases between the two ends. The germline gives CDR1 SGHTA, CDR2 FQGNSA. This CDR3 comprises 15 residues. The CDR3 bases are TGTGCCAGCAGCTTAGATCGGCAGGGTGGGGAAAAACTGTTTTTT. This gives the protein CASSLDRQGGEKLFF.

This sequence joins TRBV5-1 and TRBJ2-7, with 10 positions matching TRBD1. The J segment lost 2 bases and the V segment lost 4 bases, leaving 9 bases of the junction unmatched. CDR3 length: 16 residues. Germline V gene sequence: CDR1 SGHRS, CDR2 YFSETQ. The chain's CDR3 is CASSQGTGDRTYEQYF. As DNA, the CDR3 is TGCGCCAGCAGCCAGGGGACAGGGGATAGGACCTACGAGCAGTACTTC.

Regarding this clone: At one end, the junction sequence differs from germline, possibly due to a read error. The CDR3 sequence: CAGRFSNYGYTF. CDR3 coding DNA: TGTGCCGGCAGGTTCTCCAACTATGGCTACACCTTC. The chain recombines TRBV6-1 with TRBJ1-2; D is unresolved. CDR1 MNHNS and CDR2 SASEGT come from the germline V gene. This CDR3 is built from 12 residues.

The chain recombines TRBV7-9 with TRBJ1-4; D remains unclear. This CDR3 region has 12 residues. Per germline, CDR1 SEHNR and CDR2 FQNEAQ (reference sequence). Trimming took off 1 base at V and 11 bases at J, with 8 bases between the two ends. In nucleotides, the CDR3 is TGTGCCAGCAGCTTAGTTGAGGAGAAACTGTTTTTT. It specifies CASSLVEEKLFF.

The chain recombines TRBV4-3 with TRBJ2-3; no clear D gene. Trimming removed 1 base from V and 2 bases from J, with 13 bases in between. The CDR3 contains 16 residues. Germline V gene data show CDR1 as LGHNA and CDR2 as YSLEER. The CDR3 reads CASSQVYSHPTDTQYF. CDR3 DNA: TGCGCCAGCAGCCAAGTATACAGTCACCCCACAGATACGCAGTATTTT.

The CDR3 sequence: CASSYSRGDTEAFF. The DNA for the CDR3 is TGTGCCAGCAGTTACTCGAGGGGAGACACTGAAGCTTTCTTT. The chain has TRBV6-5 and TRBJ1-1; a weak D match, TRBD1 (5 bases). Germline CDR1 MNHEY, CDR2 SVGAGI. Trimming pared 0 bases from V and 3 bases from J, leaving 8 bases between. The CDR3 sequence is 14 residues long.

The chain links TRBV6-5 to TRBJ1-5, with TRBD1 identical over 8 bases. Germline V CDR1 and CDR2: MNHEY, SVGAGI. CDR3 length: 15 amino acids. With V trimmed by 6 bases and J by 3 bases, 7 bases remained unmatched. The DNA of the CDR3 is TGTGCCAGCAGCCCGACAGGGGAGAACAATCAGCCCCAGCATTTT. Translated, it gives CASSPTGENNQPQHF.

J is TRBJ1-2 and V is TRBV7-9; TRBD1 matches at 8 bases. Per the germline V gene, CDR1 is SEHNR and CDR2 is FQNEAQ (reference sequence). With 5 bases clipped from V and 5 bases from J, the junction kept 10 bases outside the gene matches. This CDR3 spans 15 amino acids. In DNA form, the CDR3 reads TGTGCCAGCAGCCGCGCCCAGGGGGCGGAGTATGGCTACACCTTC. Its translation: CASSRAQGAEYGYTF.

The chain links TRBV18 to TRBJ2-1; TRBD1 agrees at 11 bases. This CDR3 is built from 15 residues. Unmatched junction bases numbered 3, after V lost 2 bases and J lost 6 bases. Germline V CDR1 and CDR2: KGHSH, LQKENI. CDR3 amino acids: CASSPGTGGSNEQFF. Here the CDR3 DNA reads TGTGCCAGCTCACCAGGGACAGGGGGAAGCAATGAGCAGTTCTTC.

The chain employs TRBV29-1 and TRBJ2-2, with 8 bases matching TRBD1. The CDR3 loop spans 16 amino acids. J lost 6 bases, V lost 2 bases, and 11 bases had no gene match. Per germline, CDR1 SQVTM and CDR2 ANQGSEA. In DNA, the CDR3 is TGCAGCGTTGAAAAAATGGGGCAGGGGGCTGCCGGGGAGCTGTTTTTT. Protein: CSVEKMGQGAAGELFF.

The rearrangement uses TRBV4-3 and TRBJ2-3, with D uncertain. In germline, CDR1 is LGHNA, CDR2 YSLEER. V was pared by 0 bases and J by 3 bases, with 19 bases between. The CDR3 covers 18 residues. In nucleotides, the CDR3 is TGCGCCAGCAGCCAAGATAGGTTCGGGCTAGGTGAAACAGATACGCAGTATTTT. The encoded protein is CASSQDRFGLGETDTQYF.

This sequence joins TRBV5-1 and TRBJ2-1; 12 positions agree with TRBD1. This CDR3 spans 16 amino acids. V shed 4 bases and J 7 bases; nucleotides not matched to a gene: 9. Germline V gene data show CDR1 as SGHRS and CDR2 as YFSETQ. The CDR3 sequence is CASSLAGTGGQNEQFF. In DNA, the CDR3 is TGCGCCAGCAGCCTTGCTGGGACAGGGGGCCAGAATGAGCAGTTCTTC.

The V and J genes are TRBV28 and TRBJ2-5; D gene uncertain. Between the trimmed V and J ends, which lost 5 bases and 3 bases, there was a span of 13 bases. The CDR3 length is 14 residues. Germline V lookup: CDR1 MDHEN, CDR2 SYDVKM. CDR3 bases: TGTGCCAGCAGTCCCCGCGACTGGGAAGAGACCCAGTACTTC. Translation gives CASSPRDWEETQYF.

This clone was seen only a few times. The CDR3 nucleotides are TGTGCCAGCAGTGGCTTCGAGGTAAAACTGTTTTTT. Its protein product is CASSGFEVKLFF. The chain has TRBV6-1 and TRBJ1-4, with D uncertain. CDR3 size: 12 residues. CDR1 is MNHNS, CDR2 SASEGT, per germline. Trimming took off 4 bases at V and 10 bases at J, with 10 bases between the two ends.

Notes on this clone: Other DNA sequences in the same sample also yield this CDR3. This chain connects TRBV30 to TRBJ1-5; D possibly corresponds to TRBD1 (5 bases). This CDR3 is 13 amino acids long. CDR1 and CDR2 from the germline V gene are GTSNPN and SVGIG (reference sequence). Trimming shortened V by 2 bases and J by 1 base, and 6 bases separated the two germline ends. The CDR3 sequence is CAWSRGSNQPQHF. The CDR3 DNA reads as TGTGCCTGGAGTCGGGGGAGCAATCAGCCCCAGCATTTT.

This clone is termed medium-sized (0.01 to 0.1%). The rearrangement joins TRBV7-2 to TRBJ2-7, with TRBD2 identical over 10 bases. The CDR3 is 16 residues long. Trimming removed 0 bases from V and 0 bases from J; junction bases left unmatched: 2. In germline, CDR1 is SGHTA, CDR2 FQGNSA. This CDR3 reads CASSLALAGISYEQYF. As DNA, the CDR3 is TGTGCCAGCAGCTTAGCACTAGCGGGGATCTCCTACGAGCAGTACTTC.

By share, this clone counts as medium-sized. The chain employs TRBV11-1 and TRBJ1-5; TRBD1 aligns across 10 bases. Germline V gene sequence: CDR1 SGHAT, CDR2 FQDESV (reference sequence). The V gene end was trimmed by 5 bases and the J gene end by 4 bases; junction bases not matched to a gene: 5. The CDR3 extends over 15 amino acids. CDR3 loop: CASSPGTGENQPQHF. CDR3 coding DNA: TGTGCCAGCAGCCCCGGGACAGGGGAGAATCAGCCCCAGCATTTT.

The rearrangement links TRBV7-8 to TRBJ2-3; D is perhaps TRBD2 (5 bases). V was clipped by 5 bases and J by 0 bases, with 12 bases between them. Germline values: CDR1 SGHVS, CDR2 FQNEAQ. CDR3 length equals 15 residues. CDR3 region: CASSPLGGSTDTQYF. As DNA, the CDR3 is TGTGCCAGCAGCCCGCTAGGCGGGAGCACAGATACGCAGTATTTT.

This chain connects TRBV2 to TRBJ1-4; tentative D call: TRBD1 (5 bases). The germline V gene has CDR1 SNHLY and CDR2 FYNNEI. V lost 8 bases, J lost 7 bases, and 17 bases lay in between. The CDR3 is made up of 14 amino acids. CDR3 DNA sequence: TGTGCCAGCCGGATCGGGGCGGGGGGTGAAAAACTGTTTTTT. Translation gives CASRIGAGGEKLFF.